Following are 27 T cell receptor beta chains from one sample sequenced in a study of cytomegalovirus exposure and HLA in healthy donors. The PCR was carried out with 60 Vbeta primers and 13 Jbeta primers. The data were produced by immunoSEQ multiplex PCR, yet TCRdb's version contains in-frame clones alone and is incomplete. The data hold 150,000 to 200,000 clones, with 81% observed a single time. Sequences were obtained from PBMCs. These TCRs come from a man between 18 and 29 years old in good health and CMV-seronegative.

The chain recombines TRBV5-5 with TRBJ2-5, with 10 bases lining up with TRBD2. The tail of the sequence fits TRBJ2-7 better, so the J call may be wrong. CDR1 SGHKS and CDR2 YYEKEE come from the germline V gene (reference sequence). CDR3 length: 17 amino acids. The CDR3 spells CASSLEPLAGATYEQYF. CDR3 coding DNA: TGTGCCAGCAGCTTGGAACCCCTAGCGGGAGCCACCTACGAGCAGTACTTC.

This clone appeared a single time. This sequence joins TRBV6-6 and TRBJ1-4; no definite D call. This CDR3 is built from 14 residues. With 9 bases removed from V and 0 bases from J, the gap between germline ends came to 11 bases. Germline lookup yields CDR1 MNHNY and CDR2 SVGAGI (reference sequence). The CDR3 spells CASSYFATNEKLFF. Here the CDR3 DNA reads TGTGCCAGTTCCTATTTCGCAACTAATGAAAAACTGTTTTTT.

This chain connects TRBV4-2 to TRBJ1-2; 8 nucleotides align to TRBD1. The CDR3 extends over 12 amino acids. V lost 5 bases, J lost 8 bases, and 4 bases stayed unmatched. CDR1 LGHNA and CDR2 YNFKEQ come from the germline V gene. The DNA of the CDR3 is TGTGCCAGCAGCTATGACAGGGGCGGCTACACCTTC. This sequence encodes CASSYDRGGYTF.

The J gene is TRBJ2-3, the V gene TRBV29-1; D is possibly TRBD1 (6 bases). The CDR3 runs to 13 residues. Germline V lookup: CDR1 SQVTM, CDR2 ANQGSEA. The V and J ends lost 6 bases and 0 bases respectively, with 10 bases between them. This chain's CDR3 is CSVAGQSTDTQYF. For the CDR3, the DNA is TGCAGCGTGGCCGGACAGAGCACAGATACGCAGTATTTT.

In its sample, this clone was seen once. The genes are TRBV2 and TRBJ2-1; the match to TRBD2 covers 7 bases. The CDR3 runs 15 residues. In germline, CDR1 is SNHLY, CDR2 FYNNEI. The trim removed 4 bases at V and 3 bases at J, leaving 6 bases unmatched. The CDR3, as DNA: TGTGCCAGCAGTGTAGGAGCGGGAAACTACAATGAGCAGTTCTTC. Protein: CASSVGAGNYNEQFF.

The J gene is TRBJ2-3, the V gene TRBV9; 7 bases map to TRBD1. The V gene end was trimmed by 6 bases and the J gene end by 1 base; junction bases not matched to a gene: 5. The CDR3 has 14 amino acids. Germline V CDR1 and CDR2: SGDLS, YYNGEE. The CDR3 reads CASTRGQGTDTQYF. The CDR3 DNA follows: TGTGCCAGCACCAGAGGACAGGGCACAGATACGCAGTATTTT.

The CDR3 DNA follows: TGTGCCAGCAGCTCATTAGCGGGGTTTAGCACAGATACGCAGTATTTT. It yields the protein CASSSLAGFSTDTQYF. The rearrangement uses TRBV7-9 and TRBJ2-3; 8 bases line up with TRBD2. The germline gives CDR1 SEHNR, CDR2 FQNEAQ (reference sequence). The CDR3 spans 16 residues. Trimming took 4 bases from V and 0 from J; bases not matched to a gene: 6.

CDR3: CASSLEGQNLGGEQFF. The CDR3 DNA sequence: TGTGCCAGCAGCTTAGAGGGGCAAAACTTAGGCGGTGAGCAGTTCTTC. The V call is TRBV11-2, the J call TRBJ2-1; D perhaps matches TRBD1 (5 bases). Germline CDR1 reads SGHAT; CDR2 reads FQNNGV. The CDR3 has 16 amino acids. V was shortened by 0 bases and J by 9 bases, with 18 bases between the two germline ends.

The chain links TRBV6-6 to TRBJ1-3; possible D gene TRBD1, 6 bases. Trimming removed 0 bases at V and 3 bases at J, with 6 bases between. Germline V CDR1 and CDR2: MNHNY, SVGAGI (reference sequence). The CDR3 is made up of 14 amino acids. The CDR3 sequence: CASSYSGGGNTIYF. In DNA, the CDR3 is TGTGCCAGCAGTTACTCAGGGGGTGGAAACACCATATATTTT.

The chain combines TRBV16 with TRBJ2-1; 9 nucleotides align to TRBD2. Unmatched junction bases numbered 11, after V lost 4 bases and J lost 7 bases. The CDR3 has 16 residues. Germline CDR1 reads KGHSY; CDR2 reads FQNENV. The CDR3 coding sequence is TGTGCCAGCAGCCTTCAGAGGCCTAGCGGGGTTAATGAGCAGTTCTTC. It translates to CASSLQRPSGVNEQFF.

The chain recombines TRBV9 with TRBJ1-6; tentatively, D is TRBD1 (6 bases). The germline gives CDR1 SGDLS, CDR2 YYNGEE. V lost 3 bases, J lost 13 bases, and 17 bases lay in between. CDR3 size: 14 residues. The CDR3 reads CASSAGQRPDPLHF. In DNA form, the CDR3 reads TGTGCCAGCAGCGCTGGACAGCGACCCGATCCCCTCCACTTT.

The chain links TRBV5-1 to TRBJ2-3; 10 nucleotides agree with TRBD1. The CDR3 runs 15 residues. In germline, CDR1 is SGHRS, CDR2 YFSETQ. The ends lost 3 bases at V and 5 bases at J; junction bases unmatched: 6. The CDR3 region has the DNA TGCGCCAGCAGCTCCCGACAGGGGGCGGTAGATACGCAGTATTTT. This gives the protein CASSSRQGAVDTQYF.

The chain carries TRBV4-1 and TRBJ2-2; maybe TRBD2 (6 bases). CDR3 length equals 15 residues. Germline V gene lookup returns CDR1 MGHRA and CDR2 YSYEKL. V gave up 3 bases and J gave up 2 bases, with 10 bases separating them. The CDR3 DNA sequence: TGCGCCAGCAGCCAGATGGGACTCAACACCGGGGAGCTGTTTTTT. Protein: CASSQMGLNTGELFF.

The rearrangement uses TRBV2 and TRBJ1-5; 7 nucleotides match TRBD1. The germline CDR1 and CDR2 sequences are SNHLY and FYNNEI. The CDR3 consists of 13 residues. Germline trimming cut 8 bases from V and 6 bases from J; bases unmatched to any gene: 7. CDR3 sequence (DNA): TGTGCCAGCCGCAGGGGGACCGGTCAGCCCCAGCATTTT. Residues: CASRRGTGQPQHF.

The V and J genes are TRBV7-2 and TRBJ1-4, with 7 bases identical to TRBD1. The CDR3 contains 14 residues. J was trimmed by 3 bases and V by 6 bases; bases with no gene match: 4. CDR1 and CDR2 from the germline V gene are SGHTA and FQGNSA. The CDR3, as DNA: TGTGCCAGCAGGTCCGGGACAGCTAATGAAAAACTGTTTTTT. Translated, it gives CASRSGTANEKLFF. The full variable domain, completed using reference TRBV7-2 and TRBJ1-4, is GAGVSQSPSNKVTEKGKDVELRCDPISGHTALYWYRQSLGQGLEFLIYFQGNSAPDKSGLPSDRFSAERTGGSVSTLTIQRTQQEDSAVYLCASRSGTANEKLFFGSGTQLSVL.

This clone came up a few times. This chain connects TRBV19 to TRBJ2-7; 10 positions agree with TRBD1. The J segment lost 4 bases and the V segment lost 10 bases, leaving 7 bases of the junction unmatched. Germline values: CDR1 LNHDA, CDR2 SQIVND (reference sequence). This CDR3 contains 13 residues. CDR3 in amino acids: CATESGQGYEQYF. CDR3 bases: TGTGCCACTGAGTCGGGACAGGGGTACGAGCAGTACTTC.

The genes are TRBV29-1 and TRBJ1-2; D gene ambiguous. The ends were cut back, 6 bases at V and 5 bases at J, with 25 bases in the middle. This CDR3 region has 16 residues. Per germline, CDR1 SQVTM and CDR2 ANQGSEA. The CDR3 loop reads CSVPKASPVQLYGYTF. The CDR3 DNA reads TGCAGCGTCCCCAAGGCGTCCCCGGTACAGCTGTATGGCTACACCTTC.

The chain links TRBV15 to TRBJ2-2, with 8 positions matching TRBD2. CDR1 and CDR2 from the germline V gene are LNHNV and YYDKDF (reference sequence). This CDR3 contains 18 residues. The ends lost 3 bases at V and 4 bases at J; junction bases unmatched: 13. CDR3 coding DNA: TGTGCCACCAGCAGGTCGGGGGGGCAGGGTGATTTCACCGGGGAGCTGTTTTTT. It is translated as CATSRSGGQGDFTGELFF.

As DNA, the CDR3 is TGTGCCAGCAGCTCACAGGGCAACTATGGCTACACCTTC. It translates to CASSSQGNYGYTF. The V gene is TRBV28, the J gene TRBJ1-2, with D perhaps TRBD1 (6 bases). V was clipped by 6 bases and J by 2 bases, with 10 bases between them. CDR3 length: 13 residues. Germline V gives CDR1 MDHEN, CDR2 SYDVKM.

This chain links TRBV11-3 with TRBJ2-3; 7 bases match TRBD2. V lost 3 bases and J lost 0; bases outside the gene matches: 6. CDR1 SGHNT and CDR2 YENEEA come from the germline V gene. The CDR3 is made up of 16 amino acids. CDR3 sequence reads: CASSFKGSGSTDTQYF. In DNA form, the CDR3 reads TGTGCCAGCAGCTTCAAGGGTAGCGGGAGCACAGATACGCAGTATTTT.

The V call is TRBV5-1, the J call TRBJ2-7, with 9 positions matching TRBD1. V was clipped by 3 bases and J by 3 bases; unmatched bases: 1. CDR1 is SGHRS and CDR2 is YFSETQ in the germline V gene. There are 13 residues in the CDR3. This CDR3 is CASSWTGDYEQYF. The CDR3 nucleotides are TGCGCCAGCAGCTGGACAGGGGACTACGAGCAGTACTTC.

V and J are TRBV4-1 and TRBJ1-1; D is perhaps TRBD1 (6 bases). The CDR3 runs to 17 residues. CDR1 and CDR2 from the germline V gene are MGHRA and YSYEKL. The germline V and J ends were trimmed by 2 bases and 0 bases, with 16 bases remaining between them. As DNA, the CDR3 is TGCGCCAGCAGCCAACGGGGCCGGGACACCCTGAACACTGAAGCTTTCTTT. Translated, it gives CASSQRGRDTLNTEAFF.

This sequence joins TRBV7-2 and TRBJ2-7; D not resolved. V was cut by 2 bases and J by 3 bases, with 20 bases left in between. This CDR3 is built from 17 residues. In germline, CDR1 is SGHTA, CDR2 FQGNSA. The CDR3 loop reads CASSLRFSNPPSYEQYF. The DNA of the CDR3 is TGTGCCAGCAGCTTACGGTTTTCGAATCCACCGAGCTACGAGCAGTACTTC.

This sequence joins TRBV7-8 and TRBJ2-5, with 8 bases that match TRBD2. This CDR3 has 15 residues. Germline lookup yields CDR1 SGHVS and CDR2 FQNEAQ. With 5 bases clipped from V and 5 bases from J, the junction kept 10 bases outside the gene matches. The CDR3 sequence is CASSRLAGRRETQYF. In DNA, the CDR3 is TGTGCCAGCAGCCGGTTAGCGGGGCGCCGTGAGACCCAGTACTTC.

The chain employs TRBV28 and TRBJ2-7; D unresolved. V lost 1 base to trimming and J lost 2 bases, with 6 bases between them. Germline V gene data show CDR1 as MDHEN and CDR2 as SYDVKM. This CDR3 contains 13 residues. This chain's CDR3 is CASSLSGPYEQYF. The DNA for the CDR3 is TGTGCCAGCAGTTTATCGGGTCCCTACGAGCAGTACTTC.

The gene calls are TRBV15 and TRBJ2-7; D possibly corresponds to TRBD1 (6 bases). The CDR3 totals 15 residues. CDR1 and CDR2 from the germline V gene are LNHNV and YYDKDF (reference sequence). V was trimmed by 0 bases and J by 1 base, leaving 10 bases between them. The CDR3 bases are TGTGCCACCAGCAGAGAACTGGGGGCGTCCTACGAGCAGTACTTC. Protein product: CATSRELGASYEQYF.

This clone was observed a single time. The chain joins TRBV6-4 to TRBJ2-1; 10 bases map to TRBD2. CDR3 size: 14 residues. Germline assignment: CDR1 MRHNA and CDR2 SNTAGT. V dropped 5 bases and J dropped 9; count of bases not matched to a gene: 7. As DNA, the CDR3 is TGTGCCAGCAGTCCTAGCGGGAGTGGCTTTGAGCAGTTCTTC. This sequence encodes CASSPSGSGFEQFF.